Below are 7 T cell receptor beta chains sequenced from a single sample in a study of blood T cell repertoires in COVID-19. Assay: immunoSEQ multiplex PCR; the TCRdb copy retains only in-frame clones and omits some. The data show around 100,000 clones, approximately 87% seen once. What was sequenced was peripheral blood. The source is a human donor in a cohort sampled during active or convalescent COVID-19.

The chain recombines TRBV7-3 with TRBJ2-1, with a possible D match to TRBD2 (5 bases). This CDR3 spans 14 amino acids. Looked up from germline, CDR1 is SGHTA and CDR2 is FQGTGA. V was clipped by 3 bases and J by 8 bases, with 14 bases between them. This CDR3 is CASSFASVGDEQFF. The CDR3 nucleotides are TGTGCCAGCAGCTTCGCGTCAGTCGGGGATGAGCAGTTCTTC.

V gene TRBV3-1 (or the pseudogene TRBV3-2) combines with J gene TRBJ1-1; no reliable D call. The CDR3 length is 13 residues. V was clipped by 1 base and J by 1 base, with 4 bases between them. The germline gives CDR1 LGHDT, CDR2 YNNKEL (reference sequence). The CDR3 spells CASSQAQNTEAFF. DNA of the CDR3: TGTGCCAGCAGCCAAGCACAGAACACTGAAGCTTTCTTT.

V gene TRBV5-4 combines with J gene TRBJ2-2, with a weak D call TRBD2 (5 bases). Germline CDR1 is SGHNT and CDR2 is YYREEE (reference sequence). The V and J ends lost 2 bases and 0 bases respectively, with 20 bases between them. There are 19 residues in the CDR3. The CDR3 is CASSFPPTLGDTNTGELFF. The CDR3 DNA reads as TGTGCCAGCAGCTTCCCTCCCACCCTCGGGGATACGAACACCGGGGAGCTGTTTTTT.

The CDR3 DNA follows: TGTGCCAGCAGCCTTCGGGGGAGACAGGGGGGAGAGACCCAGTACTTC. Amino acids: CASSLRGRQGGETQYF. This chain uses TRBV4-2 with TRBJ2-5, with 9 positions matching TRBD1. The V segment lost 4 bases and the J segment 4 bases; nucleotides outside the gene matches: 10. The germline V gene has CDR1 LGHNA and CDR2 YNFKEQ. The CDR3 spans 16 residues.

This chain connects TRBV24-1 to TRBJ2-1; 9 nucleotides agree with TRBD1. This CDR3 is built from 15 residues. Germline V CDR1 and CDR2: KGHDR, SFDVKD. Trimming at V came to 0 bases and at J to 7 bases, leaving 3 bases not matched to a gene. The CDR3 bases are TGTGCCACCAGTGATTTGCTGACAGGGGGGAATGAGCAGTTCTTC. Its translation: CATSDLLTGGNEQFF.

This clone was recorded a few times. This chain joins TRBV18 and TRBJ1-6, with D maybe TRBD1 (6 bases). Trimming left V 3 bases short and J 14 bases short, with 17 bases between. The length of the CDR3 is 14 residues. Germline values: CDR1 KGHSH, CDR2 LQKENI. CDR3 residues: CASSPHRDPDTLHF. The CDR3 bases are TGTGCCAGCTCACCCCACAGGGACCCCGATACCCTCCACTTT.

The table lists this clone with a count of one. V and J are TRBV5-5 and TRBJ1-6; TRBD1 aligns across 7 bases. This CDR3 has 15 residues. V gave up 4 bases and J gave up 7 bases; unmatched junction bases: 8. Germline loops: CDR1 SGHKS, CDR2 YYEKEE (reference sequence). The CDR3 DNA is TGTGCCAGCAGCCCCAGGACAGGCTTAAATTCACCCCTCCACTTT. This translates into CASSPRTGLNSPLHF.